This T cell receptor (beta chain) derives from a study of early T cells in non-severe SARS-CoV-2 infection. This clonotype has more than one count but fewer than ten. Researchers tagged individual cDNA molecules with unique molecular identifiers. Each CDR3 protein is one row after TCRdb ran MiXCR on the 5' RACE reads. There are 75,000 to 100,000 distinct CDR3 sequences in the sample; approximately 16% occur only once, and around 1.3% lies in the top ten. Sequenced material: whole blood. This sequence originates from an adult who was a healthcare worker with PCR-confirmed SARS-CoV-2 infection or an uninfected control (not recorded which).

CDR3 nucleotides: TGTGCCAGCAGTTTTCAATGGAACTACGAGCAGTACTTC. Translating it yields CASSFQWNYEQYF. This chain uses TRBV28 with TRBJ2-7, with D hard to call. CDR3 size: 13 residues. With 3 bases removed from V and 3 bases from J, the gap between germline ends came to 9 bases. Looked up from germline, CDR1 is MDHEN and CDR2 is SYDVKM. The entire variable domain, with the rest obtained from reference TRBV28 and TRBJ2-7, is as follows: DVKVTQSSRYLVKRTGEKVFLECVQDMDHENMFWYRQDPGLGLRLIYFSYDVKMKEKGDIPEGYSVSREKKERFSLILESASTNQTSMYLCASSFQWNYEQYFGPGTRLTVT.